These T cell receptor beta chains were read from a single sample in a study of cytomegalovirus exposure and HLA in healthy donors. Libraries were prepared by immunoSEQ multiplex PCR; TCRdb keeps only in-frame clonotypes and omits some of them. Seen here are roughly 100,000 clones, around 78% observed once, and the top ten hold just over 2.5%. Sequenced material: PBMCs. The receptors were sampled from a man in his forties in good health and CMV-seronegative. Each CDR3 is given with its conserved first and last residue. Each record gives: clone size, J gene, D gene, V gene, CDR3 protein, CDR3 DNA. A D gene is named only where the DNA matches it firmly. Size is stated for part of the rows, as once, few or many counts, or as a class when the clone is expanded.

>.|TRBJ2-1|TRBD2|TRBV4-1
CASSRLAGDNEQFF
TGCGCCAGCAGCCGGCTAGCGGGGGACAATGAGCAGTTCTTC
>.|TRBJ2-7|.|TRBV27
CASSLGTAGAYEQYF
TGTGCCAGCAGTCTGGGGACAGCGGGCGCCTACGAGCAGTACTTC
>.|TRBJ2-3|.|TRBV7-3
CASSFGGTDTQYF
TGTGCCAGCAGCTTCGGGGGCACAGATACGCAGTATTTT
>.|TRBJ2-5|.|TRBV15
CATRQVRVQQETQYF
TGTGCCACCCGACAGGTCCGCGTTCAACAAGAGACCCAGTACTTC
>.|TRBJ2-7|.|TRBV6-6
CASSYRLEGSYEQYF
TGTGCCAGCAGTTACCGCTTGGAGGGCTCCTACGAGCAGTACTTC
>.|TRBJ1-3|.|TRBV9
CASSYNSGNTIYF
TGTGCCAGCAGCTATAATAGTGGAAACACCATATATTTT
>.|TRBJ1-2|.|TRBV4-3
CASSQERTANHGYTF
TGCGCCAGCAGCCAAGAAAGGACAGCGAACCATGGCTACACCTTC
>.|TRBJ1-5|.|TRBV12-5
CASGQRGGGGNQPQHF
TGTGCTAGTGGCCAGCGGGGCGGGGGGGGCAATCAGCCCCAGCATTTT
>.|TRBJ2-7|.|TRBV7-9
CASTPPSRAGEQYF
TGTGCCAGCACCCCGCCTAGCAGGGCGGGGGAGCAGTACTTC
>.|TRBJ1-1|.|TRBV19
CASSTPGTLNTEAFF
TGTGCCAGTAGTACGCCCGGGACACTGAACACTGAAGCTTTCTTT
>.|TRBJ1-5|.|TRBV19
CASTHRGSYQPQHF
TGTGCCAGTACCCATCGGGGATCCTATCAGCCCCAGCATTTT
>.|TRBJ1-2|TRBD1|TRBV5-1
CASSSEGAKGYTF
TGCGCCAGCAGTTCCGAGGGGGCAAAGGGCTACACCTTC
>.|TRBJ1-5|.|TRBV19
CASSEGTFGQPQHF
TGTGCCAGTAGTGAGGGGACATTCGGTCAGCCCCAGCATTTT
>.|TRBJ1-5|.|TRBV5-1
CASSPGGRDQPQHF
TGCGCCAGCAGTCCAGGAGGCCGTGATCAGCCCCAGCATTTT
>.|TRBJ2-7|TRBD2|TRBV5-4
CASSLTPSGGTHSSHYEQYF
TGTGCCAGCAGCTTGACCCCTAGCGGGGGGACCCACTCCTCGCACTACGAGCAGTACTTC
>.|TRBJ2-2|TRBD2|TRBV30
CAWSVHGGAVTGELFF
TGTGCCTGGAGTGTACACGGGGGGGCCGTCACCGGGGAGCTGTTTTTT
>.|TRBJ2-2|TRBD1|TRBV4-1
CASSQGGQGNTGELFF
TGCGCCAGCAGCCAAGGGGGACAGGGGAACACCGGGGAGCTGTTTTTT
>.|TRBJ1-1|.|TRBV29-1
CSGGKNTEAFF
TGCAGCGGAGGGAAAAACACTGAAGCTTTCTTT
>once|TRBJ2-7|TRBD2|TRBV7-2
CASRNPPGTSGGSSYEQYF
TGTGCCAGCAGAAATCCTCCCGGGACTAGCGGGGGTAGCTCCTACGAGCAGTACTTC
>.|TRBJ2-7|TRBD1|TRBV5-1
CASRLGTAYEQYF
TGCGCCAGCAGACTCGGGACAGCCTACGAGCAGTACTTC
>.|TRBJ1-2|.|TRBV27
CASSLVGQDYGYTF
TGTGCCAGCAGTTTAGTCGGCCAGGACTATGGCTACACCTTC
>.|TRBJ2-7|.|TRBV10-2
CASSERLEQYF
TGCGCCAGCAGTGAGAGACTCGAGCAGTACTTC
>.|TRBJ2-1|TRBD2|TRBV5-1
CASSRGTSGAPTYNEQFF
TGCGCCAGCAGCCGCGGGACTAGCGGGGCCCCTACCTACAATGAGCAGTTCTTC
>.|TRBJ2-2|.|TRBV10-1
CASSEEYGELFF
TGCGCCAGCAGTGAGGAGTACGGGGAGCTGTTTTTT
>.|TRBJ2-7|TRBD2|TRBV6-6
CASSPRKRGGSEQYF
TGTGCCAGCAGCCCCCGTAAGCGGGGGGGCAGCGAGCAGTACTTC
>.|TRBJ2-4|.|TRBV5-4
CASSPLTGLAKNIQYF
TGTGCCAGCAGCCCGTTGACAGGACTAGCCAAAAACATTCAGTACTTC
>few|TRBJ2-5|TRBD2|TRBV7-8
CASSLVLAGVQETQYF
TGTGCCAGCAGCTTAGTCCTAGCGGGGGTCCAAGAGACCCAGTACTTC
>.|TRBJ2-5|.|TRBV7-3
CASSKLVRETQYF
TGTGCCAGCAGCAAACTAGTTAGAGAGACCCAGTACTTC
>.|TRBJ2-7|TRBD1|TRBV2
CASSERGTGGHEQYF
TGTGCCAGCAGTGAAAGGGGGACAGGGGGACACGAGCAGTACTTC
>.|TRBJ1-2|TRBD1|TRBV2
CARRTGKSYGYTF
TGTGCCAGAAGGACAGGGAAAAGCTATGGCTACACCTTC
>.|TRBJ1-2|.|TRBV7-9
CASSPGPASNYGYTF
TGTGCCAGCAGCCCAGGGCCAGCTTCTAACTATGGCTACACCTTC
>.|TRBJ2-7|.|TRBV18
CASSPIRTDYEQYF
TGTGCCAGCTCCCCAATCCGGACTGACTACGAGCAGTACTTC
>.|TRBJ1-6|.|TRBV6-6
CASSYPPGGDNSPLHF
TGTGCCAGCAGTTACCCACCGGGAGGGGATAATTCACCCCTCCACTTT
>.|TRBJ1-2|.|TRBV30
CAWSGRLVNYGYTF
TGTGCCTGGAGTGGGAGGCTCGTAAACTATGGCTACACCTTC
>.|TRBJ1-1|.|TRBV2
CASRKQGNTEAFF
TGTGCCAGCAGGAAACAGGGGAACACTGAAGCTTTCTTT
>.|TRBJ1-1|TRBD1|TRBV7-6
CASSLGTGGANTEAFF
TGTGCCAGCAGCTTAGGAACAGGGGGGGCGAACACTGAAGCTTTCTTT
>.|TRBJ2-2|.|TRBV7-6
CASSLARVHTGELFF
TGTGCCAGCAGCTTAGCCCGGGTCCACACCGGGGAGCTGTTTTTT
>.|TRBJ2-7|TRBD2|TRBV7-6
CASSAGTSYEQYF
TGTGCCAGCAGCGCCGGGACTAGTTACGAGCAGTACTTC
>few|TRBJ2-3|TRBD2|TRBV5-1
CASSRGRLAGASTDTQYF
TGCGCCAGCAGCCGCGGTCGGCTAGCGGGGGCGAGCACAGATACGCAGTATTTT
>.|TRBJ1-5|TRBD1|TRBV5-1
CASSPTGGEQPQHF
TGCGCCAGCAGCCCTACAGGGGGGGAACAGCCCCAGCATTTT
>few|TRBJ2-1|TRBD2|TRBV7-6
CASRDGTSGYNEQFF
TGTGCCAGCAGGGACGGGACTAGCGGATACAATGAGCAGTTCTTC
>.|TRBJ1-2|.|TRBV5-4
CASSLVRLAENYGYTF
TGTGCCAGCAGCTTGGTTAGGTTGGCGGAAAACTATGGCTACACCTTC
>.|TRBJ2-5|TRBD1|TRBV6-5
CASSTGVQETQYF
TGTGCCAGCAGTACAGGGGTACAAGAGACCCAGTACTTC
>.|TRBJ2-1|TRBD2|TRBV10-3
CAMSGGTSYNEQFF
TGTGCCATGTCTGGGGGGACTAGTTACAATGAGCAGTTCTTC
>once|TRBJ1-2|TRBD1|TRBV7-2
CASSPRQGWYGYTF
TGTGCCAGCAGCCCGCGACAGGGATGGTATGGCTACACCTTC
>.|TRBJ2-3|TRBD2|TRBV14
CASSPYRTSGDGTDTQYF
TGTGCCAGCAGCCCGTATAGGACTAGCGGGGATGGTACAGATACGCAGTATTTT
>.|TRBJ1-2|.|TRBV5-1
CASSLGHRWGGYTF
TGCGCCAGCAGCTTAGGACATCGCTGGGGCGGCTACACCTTC
>.|TRBJ1-2|TRBD1|TRBV9
CASSVNGRTGGFYGYTF
TGTGCCAGCAGCGTAAATGGGAGGACAGGGGGATTCTATGGCTACACCTTC
>.|TRBJ1-3|.|TRBV27
CATPRGYLSSGNTIYF
TGTGCCACCCCGAGAGGTTATTTGAGCTCTGGAAACACCATATATTTT